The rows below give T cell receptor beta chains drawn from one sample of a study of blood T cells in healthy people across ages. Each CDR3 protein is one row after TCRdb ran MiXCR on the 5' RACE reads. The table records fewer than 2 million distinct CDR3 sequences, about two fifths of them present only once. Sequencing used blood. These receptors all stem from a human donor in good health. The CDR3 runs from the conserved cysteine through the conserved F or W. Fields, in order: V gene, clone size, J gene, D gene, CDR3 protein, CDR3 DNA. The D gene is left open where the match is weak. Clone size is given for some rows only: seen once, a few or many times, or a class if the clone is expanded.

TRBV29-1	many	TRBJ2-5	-	CSVERSTEETQYF	TGCAGCGTTGAAAGGAGTACAGAAGAGACCCAGTACTTC
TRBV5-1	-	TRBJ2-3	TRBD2	CASSWTSRDTQYF	TGCGCCAGCAGCTGGACTAGCCGGGATACGCAGTATTTT
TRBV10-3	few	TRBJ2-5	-	CAISDIDVAARETQYF	TGTGCCATCAGTGACATCGACGTAGCGGCTCGGGAGACCCAGTACTTC
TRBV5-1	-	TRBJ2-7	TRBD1	CASSLQQGAAYEQYF	TGCGCCAGCAGCTTACAACAGGGGGCCGCCTACGAGCAGTACTTC
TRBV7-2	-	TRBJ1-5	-	CASSGFDQPQHF	TGTGCCAGCAGCGGGTTTGATCAGCCCCAGCATTTT
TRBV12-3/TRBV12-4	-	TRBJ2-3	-	CASSSDIASTDTQYF	TGTGCCAGCAGTTCTGACATTGCTAGCACAGATACGCAGTATTTT
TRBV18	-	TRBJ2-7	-	CASSPLARAYPYEQYF	TGTGCCAGCTCACCACTGGCCCGCGCATATCCCTACGAGCAGTACTTC
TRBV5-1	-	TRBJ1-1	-	CASSLERRANTEAFF	TGCGCCAGCAGCTTGGAACGGAGAGCGAACACTGAAGCTTTCTTT
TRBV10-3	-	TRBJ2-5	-	CAISARAETQYF	TGTGCCATCAGCGCCAGGGCAGAGACCCAGTACTTC
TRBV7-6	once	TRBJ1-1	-	CASSLITGIRSTEAFF	TGTGCCAGCAGCTTAATCACAGGGATACGAAGCACTGAAGCTTTCTTT
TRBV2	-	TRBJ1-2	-	CASSIGVVWGYTF	TGTGCCAGCAGTATCGGGGTTGTTTGGGGCTACACCTTC
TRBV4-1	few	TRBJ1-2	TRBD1	CASSQGDREYGYTF	TGCGCCAGCAGCCAAGGGGACAGGGAATATGGCTACACCTTC
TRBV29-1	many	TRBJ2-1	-	CSVPTTGYDEQFF	TGCAGCGTCCCAACCACAGGGTACGATGAGCAGTTCTTC
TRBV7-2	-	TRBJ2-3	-	CASSPNRWGRADTQYF	TGTGCCAGCAGCCCCAACCGCTGGGGTAGGGCAGATACGCAGTATTTT
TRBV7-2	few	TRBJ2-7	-	CASSPMRDSYEQYF	TGTGCCAGCAGTCCCATGAGGGACTCCTACGAGCAGTACTTC
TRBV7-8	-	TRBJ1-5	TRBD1	CASSSYRPGQRKHQPQHF	TGTGCCAGCAGCTCTTATCGACCGGGACAGAGGAAACATCAGCCCCAGCATTTT
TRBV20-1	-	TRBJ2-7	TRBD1	CSASSRDRATYEQYF	TGCAGTGCCTCTAGTCGGGACAGGGCTACCTACGAGCAGTACTTC
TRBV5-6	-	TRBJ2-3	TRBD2	CASSYGLARADTQYF	TGTGCCAGCAGCTACGGACTAGCGAGGGCAGATACGCAGTATTTT
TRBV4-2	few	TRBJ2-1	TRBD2	CASSHRGGRKNEQFF	TGTGCCAGCAGCCATCGGGGGGGCCGAAAAAATGAGCAGTTCTTC
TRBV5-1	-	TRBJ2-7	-	CATTIGERGEQYF	TGCGCCACCACTATCGGGGAAAGAGGCGAGCAGTACTTC
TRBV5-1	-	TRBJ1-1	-	CASSLMQGNTEAFF	TGCGCCAGCAGCTTAATGCAGGGGAACACTGAAGCTTTCTTT
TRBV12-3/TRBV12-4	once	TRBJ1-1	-	CASSAQGLRGAFF	TGTGCCAGCAGTGCCCAGGGTTTACGGGGAGCTTTCTTT
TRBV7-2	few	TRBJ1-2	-	CASREGGAPNYGYTF	TGTGCCAGCAGGGAGGGGGGCGCCCCTAACTATGGCTACACCTTC
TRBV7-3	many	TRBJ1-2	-	CASSLSQGYGYTF	TGTGCCAGCAGCTTAAGCCAGGGGTATGGCTACACCTTC
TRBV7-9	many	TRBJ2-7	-	CASSLVTSSYEQYF	TGTGCCAGCAGCTTAGTAACATCATCCTACGAGCAGTACTTC
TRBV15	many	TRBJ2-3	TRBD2	CATSSGRENTQYF	TGTGCCACCAGCTCGGGGAGGGAAAATACGCAGTATTTT
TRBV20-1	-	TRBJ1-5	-	CSARRAEGYQPQHF	TGCAGTGCTAGAAGGGCAGAGGGATATCAGCCCCAGCATTTT
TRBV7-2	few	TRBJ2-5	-	CASSQNRPQGETQYF	TGTGCCAGCAGCCAAAACAGGCCCCAGGGAGAGACCCAGTACTTC
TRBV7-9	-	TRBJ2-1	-	CASSLAWGGARDEQFF	TGTGCCAGCAGCTTAGCGTGGGGCGGGGCCCGTGATGAGCAGTTCTTC
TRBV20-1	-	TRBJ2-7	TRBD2	CSARGLAGYGYEQYF	TGCAGTGCTAGGGGACTAGCGGGTTACGGCTACGAGCAGTACTTC
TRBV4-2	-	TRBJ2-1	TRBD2	CASSQELANPNEQFF	TGTGCCAGCAGCCAAGAACTAGCGAATCCCAATGAGCAGTTCTTC
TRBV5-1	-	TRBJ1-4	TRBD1	CASSLGDSLNEKLFF	TGCGCCAGCAGCTTGGGGGACAGCCTTAATGAAAAACTGTTTTTT
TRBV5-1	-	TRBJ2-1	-	CASGLSGWQLNNEQFF	TGCGCCAGCGGCTTGAGTGGGTGGCAGCTTAACAATGAGCAGTTCTTC
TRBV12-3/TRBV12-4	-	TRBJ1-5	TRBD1	CASSFWGQYEYSNQPQHF	TGTGCCAGCAGTTTCTGGGGACAGTACGAATATAGCAATCAGCCCCAGCATTTT
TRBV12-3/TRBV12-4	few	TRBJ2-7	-	CASSLSRTIYEQYF	TGTGCCAGCAGCCTCTCTCGGACTATCTACGAGCAGTACTTC
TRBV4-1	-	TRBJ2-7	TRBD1	CASSQVLQQGEYEQYF	TGCGCCAGCAGCCAAGTCCTTCAGCAGGGGGAATACGAGCAGTACTTC
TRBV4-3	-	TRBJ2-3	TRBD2	CASSQGIGGSGVTDTQYF	TGCGCCAGCAGCCAAGGGATAGGGGGTAGCGGGGTAACAGATACGCAGTATTTT
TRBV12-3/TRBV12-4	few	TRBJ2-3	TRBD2	CASSLTSGGFRDTQYF	TGTGCCAGCAGTTTGACTAGCGGGGGGTTCCGGGATACGCAGTATTTT